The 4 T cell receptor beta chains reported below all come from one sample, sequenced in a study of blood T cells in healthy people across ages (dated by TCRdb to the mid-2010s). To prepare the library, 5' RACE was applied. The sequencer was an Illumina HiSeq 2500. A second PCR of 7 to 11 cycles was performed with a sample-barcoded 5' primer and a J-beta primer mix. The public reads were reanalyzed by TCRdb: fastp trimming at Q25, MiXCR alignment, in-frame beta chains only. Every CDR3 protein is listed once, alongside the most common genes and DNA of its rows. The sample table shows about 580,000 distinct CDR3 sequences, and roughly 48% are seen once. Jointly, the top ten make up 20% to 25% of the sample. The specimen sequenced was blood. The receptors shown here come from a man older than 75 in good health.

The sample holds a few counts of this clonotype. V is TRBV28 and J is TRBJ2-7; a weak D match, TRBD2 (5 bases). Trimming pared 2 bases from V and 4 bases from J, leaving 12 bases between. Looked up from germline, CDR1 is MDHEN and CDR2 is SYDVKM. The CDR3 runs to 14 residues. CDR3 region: CASSLTRYYYEQYF. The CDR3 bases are TGTGCCAGCAGTTTAACTAGATACTATTACGAGCAGTACTTC.

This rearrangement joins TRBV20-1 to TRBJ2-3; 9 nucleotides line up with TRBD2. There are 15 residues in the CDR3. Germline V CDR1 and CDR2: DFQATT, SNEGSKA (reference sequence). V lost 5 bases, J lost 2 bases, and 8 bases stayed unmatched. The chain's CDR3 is CSAQSLAGLTDTQYF. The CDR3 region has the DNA TGCAGTGCTCAATCCCTAGCGGGACTCACAGATACGCAGTATTTT.

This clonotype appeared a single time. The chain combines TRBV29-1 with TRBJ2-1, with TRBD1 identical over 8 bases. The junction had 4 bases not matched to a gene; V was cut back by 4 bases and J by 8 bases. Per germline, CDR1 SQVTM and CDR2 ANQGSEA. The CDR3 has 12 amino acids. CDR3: CSVGTGFDEQFF. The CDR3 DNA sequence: TGCAGCGTTGGGACAGGGTTCGATGAGCAGTTCTTC.

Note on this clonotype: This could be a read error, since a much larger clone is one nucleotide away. The CDR3 sequence is CASSSRPTGTSGSDEQYF. The CDR3 nucleotides read TGTGCCAGCAGTTCGCGACCTACCGGGACTAGCGGGAGTGATGAGCAGTACTTC. This chain connects TRBV6-6 to TRBJ2-7; 14 bases are shared with TRBD2. Losses at the gene ends were 4 bases for V and 7 bases for J; bases not matched to a gene: 15. CDR1 is MNHNY and CDR2 is SVGAGI in the germline V gene (reference sequence). The CDR3 runs 18 residues.